This paragraph reports one T cell receptor (beta chain). The antigen remains undetermined. TCRdb's copy holds only in-frame clones and misses some; the assay was immunoSEQ multiplex PCR. The sample lists some 120,000 clones; around nine tenths were seen once. The sample comes from a study of T cell responses to AZD1222 COVID-19 vaccine. Study at large: Samples with a second dose at about 4 or about 12 weeks were pooled together.

Study-level results: Variant regions that are unmutated are reportedly the target of nearly half of spike-specific TCRs. Researchers took repertoire samples only after the peak T cell response had come. White British donors predominated, females outnumbered males, and clonal diversity was possibly underestimated.

CDR3 length: 15 residues. Germline CDR1 MNHEY, CDR2 SMNVEV (reference sequence). The trim removed 6 bases at V and 2 bases at J, leaving 9 bases unmatched. This chain links TRBV27 with TRBJ1-1; 7 bases are shared with TRBD1. This TCR came from an adult in good health. The input for sequencing was peripheral blood, taken on day 0 of AZD1222 vaccination. The DNA of the CDR3 is TGTGCCAGCAGATCGACAGGGAGGGGAAACACTGAAGCTTTCTTT. Translating it yields CASRSTGRGNTEAFF.